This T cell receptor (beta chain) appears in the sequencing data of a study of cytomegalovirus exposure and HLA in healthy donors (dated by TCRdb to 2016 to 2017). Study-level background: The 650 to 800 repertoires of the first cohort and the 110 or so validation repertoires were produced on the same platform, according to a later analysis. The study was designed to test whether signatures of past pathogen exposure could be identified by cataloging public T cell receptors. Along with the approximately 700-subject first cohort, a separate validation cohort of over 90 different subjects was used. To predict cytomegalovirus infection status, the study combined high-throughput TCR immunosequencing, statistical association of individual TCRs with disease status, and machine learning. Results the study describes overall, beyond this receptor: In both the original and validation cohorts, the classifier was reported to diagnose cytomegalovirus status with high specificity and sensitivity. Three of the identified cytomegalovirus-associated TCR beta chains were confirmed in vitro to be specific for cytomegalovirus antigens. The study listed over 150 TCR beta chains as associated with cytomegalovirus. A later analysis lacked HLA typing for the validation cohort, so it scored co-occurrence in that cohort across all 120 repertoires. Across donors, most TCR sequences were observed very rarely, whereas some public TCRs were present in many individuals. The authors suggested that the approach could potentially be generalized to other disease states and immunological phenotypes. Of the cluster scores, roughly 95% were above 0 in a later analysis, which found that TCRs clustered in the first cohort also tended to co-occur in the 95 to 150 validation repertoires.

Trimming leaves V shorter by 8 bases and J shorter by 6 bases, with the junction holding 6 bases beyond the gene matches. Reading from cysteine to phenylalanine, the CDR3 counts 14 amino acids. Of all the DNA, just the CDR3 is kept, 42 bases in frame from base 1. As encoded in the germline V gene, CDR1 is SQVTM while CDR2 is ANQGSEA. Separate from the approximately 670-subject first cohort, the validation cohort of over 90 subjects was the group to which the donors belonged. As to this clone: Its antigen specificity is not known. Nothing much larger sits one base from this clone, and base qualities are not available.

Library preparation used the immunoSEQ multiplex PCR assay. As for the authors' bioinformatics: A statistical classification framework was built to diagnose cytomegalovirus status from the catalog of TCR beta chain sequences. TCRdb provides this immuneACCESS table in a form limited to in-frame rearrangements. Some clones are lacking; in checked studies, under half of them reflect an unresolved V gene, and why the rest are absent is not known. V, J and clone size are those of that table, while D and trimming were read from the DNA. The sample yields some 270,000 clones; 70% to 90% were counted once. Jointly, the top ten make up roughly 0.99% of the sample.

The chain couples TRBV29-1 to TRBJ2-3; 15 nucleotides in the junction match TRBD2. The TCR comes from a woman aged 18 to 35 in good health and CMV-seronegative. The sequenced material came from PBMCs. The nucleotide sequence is TGCAGCACCGGACTAGCGGGGGGGCTGGATACGCAGTATTTT. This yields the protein CSTGLAGGLDTQYF.